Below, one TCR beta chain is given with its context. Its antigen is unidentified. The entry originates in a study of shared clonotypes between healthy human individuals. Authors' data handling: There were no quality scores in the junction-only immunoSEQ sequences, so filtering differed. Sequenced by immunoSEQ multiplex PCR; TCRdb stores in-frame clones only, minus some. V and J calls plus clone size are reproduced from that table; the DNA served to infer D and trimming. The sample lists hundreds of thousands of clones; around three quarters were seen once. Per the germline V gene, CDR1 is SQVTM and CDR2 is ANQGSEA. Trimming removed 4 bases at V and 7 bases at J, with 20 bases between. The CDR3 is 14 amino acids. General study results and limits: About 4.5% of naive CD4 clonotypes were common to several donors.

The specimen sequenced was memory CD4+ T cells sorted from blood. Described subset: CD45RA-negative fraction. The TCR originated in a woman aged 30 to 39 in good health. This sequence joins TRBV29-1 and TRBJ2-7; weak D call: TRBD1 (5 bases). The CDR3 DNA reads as TGCAGCGTTGTGCTTTTCAGGGAATCTGGGGAGCAGTACTTC. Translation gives CSVVLFRESGEQYF.